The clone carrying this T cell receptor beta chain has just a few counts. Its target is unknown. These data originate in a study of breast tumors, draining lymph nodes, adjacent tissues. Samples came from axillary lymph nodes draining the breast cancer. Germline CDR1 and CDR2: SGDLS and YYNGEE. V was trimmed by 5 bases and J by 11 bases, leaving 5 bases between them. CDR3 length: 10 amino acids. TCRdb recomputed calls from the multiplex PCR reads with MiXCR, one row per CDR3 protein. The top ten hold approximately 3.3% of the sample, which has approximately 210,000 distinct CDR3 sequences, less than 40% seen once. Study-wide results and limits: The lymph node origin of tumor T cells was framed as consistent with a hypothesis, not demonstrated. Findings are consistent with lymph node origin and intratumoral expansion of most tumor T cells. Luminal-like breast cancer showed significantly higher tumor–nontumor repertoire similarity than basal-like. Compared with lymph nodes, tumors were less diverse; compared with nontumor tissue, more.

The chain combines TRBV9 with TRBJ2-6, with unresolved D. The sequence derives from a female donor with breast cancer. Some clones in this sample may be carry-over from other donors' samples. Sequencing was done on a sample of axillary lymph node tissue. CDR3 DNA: TGTGCCAGCAGGGGTGACGTCCTGACTTTC. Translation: CASRGDVLTF.